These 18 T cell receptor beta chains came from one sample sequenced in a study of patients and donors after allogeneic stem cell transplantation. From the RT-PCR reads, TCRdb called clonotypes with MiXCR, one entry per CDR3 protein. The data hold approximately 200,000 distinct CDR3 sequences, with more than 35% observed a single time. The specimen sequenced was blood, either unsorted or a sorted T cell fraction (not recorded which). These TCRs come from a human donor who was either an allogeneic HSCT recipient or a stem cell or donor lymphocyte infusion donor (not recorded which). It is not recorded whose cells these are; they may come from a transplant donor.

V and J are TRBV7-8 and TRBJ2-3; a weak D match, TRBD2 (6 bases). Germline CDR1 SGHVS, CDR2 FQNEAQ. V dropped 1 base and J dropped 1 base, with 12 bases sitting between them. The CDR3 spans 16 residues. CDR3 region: CASSLVPGGGTDTQYF. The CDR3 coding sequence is TGTGCCAGCAGCTTAGTGCCCGGGGGTGGCACAGATACGCAGTATTTT. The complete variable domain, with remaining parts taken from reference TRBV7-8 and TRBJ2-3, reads GAGVSQSPRYKVAKRGQDVALRCDPISGHVSLFWYQQALGQGPEFLTYFQNEAQLDKSGLPSDRFFAERPEGSVSTLKIQRTQQEDSAVYLCASSLVPGGGTDTQYFGPGTRLTVL.

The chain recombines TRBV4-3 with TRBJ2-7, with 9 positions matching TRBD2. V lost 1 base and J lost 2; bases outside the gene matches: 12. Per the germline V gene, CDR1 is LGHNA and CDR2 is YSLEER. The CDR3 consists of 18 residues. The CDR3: CASSQGGNNSGGPYEQYF. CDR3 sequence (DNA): TGCGCCAGCAGCCAAGGGGGGAATAATAGCGGGGGCCCCTACGAGCAGTACTTC.

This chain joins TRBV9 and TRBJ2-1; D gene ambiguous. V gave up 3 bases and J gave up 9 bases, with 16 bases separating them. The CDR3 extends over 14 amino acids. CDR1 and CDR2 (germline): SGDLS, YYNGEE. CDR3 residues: CASSATAGIGEQFF. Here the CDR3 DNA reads TGTGCCAGCAGCGCAACCGCTGGGATTGGTGAGCAGTTCTTC.

CDR3 sequence (DNA): TGCGCCAGCAGCCAAGAGGGAGGCGGGTTGACGACCGGGGAGCTGTTTTTT. It specifies CASSQEGGGLTTGELFF. J is TRBJ2-2 and V is TRBV4-1; possible D gene TRBD2, 6 bases. Trimming stripped 0 bases from V and 5 bases from J, with 16 bases between. The CDR3 covers 17 residues. Germline assignment: CDR1 MGHRA and CDR2 YSYEKL.

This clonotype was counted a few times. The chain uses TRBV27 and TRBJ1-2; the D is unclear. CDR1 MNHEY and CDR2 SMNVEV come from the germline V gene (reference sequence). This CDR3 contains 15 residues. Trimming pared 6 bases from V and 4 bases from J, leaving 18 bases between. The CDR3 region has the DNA TGTGCCAGCAGCCCCGATGACGGTCCATTCTATGGCTACACCTTC. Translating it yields CASSPDDGPFYGYTF.

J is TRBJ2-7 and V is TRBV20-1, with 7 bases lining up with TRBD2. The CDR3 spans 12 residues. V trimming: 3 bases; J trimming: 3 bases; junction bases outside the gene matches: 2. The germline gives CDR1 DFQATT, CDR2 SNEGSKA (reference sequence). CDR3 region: CSARGGSYEQYF. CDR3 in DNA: TGCAGTGCTAGGGGCGGGAGCTACGAGCAGTACTTC.

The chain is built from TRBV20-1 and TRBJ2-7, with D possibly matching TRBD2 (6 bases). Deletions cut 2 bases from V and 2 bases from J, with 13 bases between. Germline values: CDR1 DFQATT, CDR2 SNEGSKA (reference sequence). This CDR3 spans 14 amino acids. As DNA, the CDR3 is TGCAGTGCTAGACTTGGCGGGACCACCTACGAGCAGTACTTC. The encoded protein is CSARLGGTTYEQYF.

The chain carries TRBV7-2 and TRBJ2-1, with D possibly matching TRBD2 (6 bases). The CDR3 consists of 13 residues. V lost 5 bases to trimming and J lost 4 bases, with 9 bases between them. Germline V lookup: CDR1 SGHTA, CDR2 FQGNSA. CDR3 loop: CASSRSGYNEQFF. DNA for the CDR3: TGTGCCAGCAGCCGTAGCGGATACAATGAGCAGTTCTTC.

Written as DNA, the CDR3 is TGTGCCAGCAACCAACTCGGGGGTTTAGAGCCCCAGCATTTT. Protein: CASNQLGGLEPQHF. The V and J genes are TRBV12-3 or TRBV12-4 and TRBJ1-5; a weak D match, TRBD1 (5 bases). The CDR3 spans 14 residues. The V end was cut by 7 bases, the J end by 8 bases, with 18 bases between.

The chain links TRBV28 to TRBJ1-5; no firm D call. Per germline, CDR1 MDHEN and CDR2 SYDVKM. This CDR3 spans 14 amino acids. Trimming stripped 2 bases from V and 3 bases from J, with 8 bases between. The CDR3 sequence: CASSLGQANQPQHF. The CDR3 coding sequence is TGTGCCAGCAGTTTAGGCCAGGCCAATCAGCCCCAGCATTTT.

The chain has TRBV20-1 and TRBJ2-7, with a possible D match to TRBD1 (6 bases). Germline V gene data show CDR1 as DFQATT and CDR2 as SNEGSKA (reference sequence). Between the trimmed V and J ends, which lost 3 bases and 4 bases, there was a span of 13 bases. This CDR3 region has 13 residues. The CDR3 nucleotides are TGCAGTGCTAGTCGCCAGGGGCTATACGAGCAGTACTTC. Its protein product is CSASRQGLYEQYF.

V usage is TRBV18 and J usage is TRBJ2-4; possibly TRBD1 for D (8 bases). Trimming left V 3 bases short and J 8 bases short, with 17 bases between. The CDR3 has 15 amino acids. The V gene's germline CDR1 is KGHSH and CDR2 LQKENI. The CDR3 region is CASSPRTGRADIQYF. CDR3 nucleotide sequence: TGTGCCAGCTCACCGCGGACAGGGAGGGCGGACATTCAGTACTTC.

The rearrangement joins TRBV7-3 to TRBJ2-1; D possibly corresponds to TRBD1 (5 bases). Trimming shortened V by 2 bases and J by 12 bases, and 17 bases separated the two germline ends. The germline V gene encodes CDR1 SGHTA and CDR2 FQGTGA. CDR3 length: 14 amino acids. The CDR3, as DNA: TGTGCCAGCAGCTTAGGGGCTGCCTCATTCGTGCAGTTCTTC. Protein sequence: CASSLGAASFVQFF.

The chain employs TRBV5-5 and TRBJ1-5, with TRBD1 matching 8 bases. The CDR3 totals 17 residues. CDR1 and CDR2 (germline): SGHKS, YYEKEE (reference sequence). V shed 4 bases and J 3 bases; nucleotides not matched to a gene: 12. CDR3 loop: CASSRTPTGDDNQPQHF. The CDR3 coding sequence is TGTGCCAGCAGCCGGACGCCGACAGGGGATGACAATCAGCCCCAGCATTTT.

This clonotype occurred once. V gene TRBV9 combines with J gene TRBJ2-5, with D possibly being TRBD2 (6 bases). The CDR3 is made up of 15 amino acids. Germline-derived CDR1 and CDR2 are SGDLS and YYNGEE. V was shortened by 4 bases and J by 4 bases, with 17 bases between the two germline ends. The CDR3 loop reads CASSPAWGAGETQYF. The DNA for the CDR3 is TGTGCCAGCAGCCCCGCTTGGGGAGCGGGAGAGACCCAGTACTTC.

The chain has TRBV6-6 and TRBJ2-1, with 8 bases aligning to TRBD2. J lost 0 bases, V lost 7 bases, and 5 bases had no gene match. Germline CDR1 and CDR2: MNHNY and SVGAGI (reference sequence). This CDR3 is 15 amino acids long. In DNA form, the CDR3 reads TGTGCCAGCACCTTAGCGGGATTCTCCTACAATGAGCAGTTCTTC. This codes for CASTLAGFSYNEQFF.

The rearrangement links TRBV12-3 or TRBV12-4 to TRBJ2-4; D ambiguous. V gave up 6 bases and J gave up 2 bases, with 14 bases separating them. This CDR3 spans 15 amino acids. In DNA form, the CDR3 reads TGTGCCAGCAGCTTCTCAGTAAAATCCAAAAACATTCAGTACTTC. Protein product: CASSFSVKSKNIQYF.

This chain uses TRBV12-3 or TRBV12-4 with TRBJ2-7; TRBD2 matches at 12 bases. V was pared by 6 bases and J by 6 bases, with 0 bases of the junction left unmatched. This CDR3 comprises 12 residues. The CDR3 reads CASRTSGSEQYF. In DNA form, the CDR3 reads TGTGCCAGCAGGACTAGCGGGAGCGAGCAGTACTTC.